This is a list of T cell receptor beta chains from one sample in a study of OX40 agonist ivuxolimab in advanced cancers. Generated by immunoSEQ multiplex PCR, the TCRdb table keeps only in-frame clones and is missing some. The sample records about 97,000 clones, less than 90% being singletons. Sample: CD4+ or CD8+ T cells sorted from blood, taken in a trial of the OX40 agonist ivuxolimab. The receptors were gathered from an adult with an advanced solid tumor such as melanoma, head and neck, liver or kidney cancer. CDR3s include the opening cysteine and the closing phenylalanine or tryptophan. Fields, in order: clone size, J gene, D gene, V gene, CDR3 protein, CDR3 DNA. The D gene is left open where the match is weak. Clone size appears in some rows only: once, few, many, or a class for an expanded clone.

-,TRBJ2-2,-,TRBV7-2,CASSAVGQLSRDGELFF,TGTGCCAGCAGCGCGGTAGGGCAGCTCTCCCGCGACGGGGAGCTGTTTTTT
-,TRBJ2-5,TRBD1,TRBV7-9,CASSLGTGEGETQYF,TGTGCCAGCAGCTTAGGGACAGGGGAGGGGGAGACCCAGTACTTC
once,TRBJ2-7,-,TRBV11-3,CASSLGQGEEQYF,TGTGCCAGCAGCTTAGGCCAGGGTGAAGAGCAGTACTTC
-,TRBJ1-3,-,TRBV9,CASSGDVVGRRNTIYF,TGTGCCAGCAGCGGAGATGTCGTGGGCAGAAGAAACACCATATATTTT
-,TRBJ1-1,-,TRBV4-1,CASSQTLRNTEAFF,TGCGCCAGCAGCCAAACTTTAAGGAACACTGAAGCTTTCTTT
-,TRBJ2-5,-,TRBV11-2,CASSLEQLQETQYF,TGTGCCAGCAGCTTAGAACAGCTCCAAGAGACCCAGTACTTC
-,TRBJ1-5,-,TRBV7-2,CASSKGVRGNQPQHF,TGTGCCAGCAGCAAGGGGGTAAGGGGCAATCAGCCCCAGCATTTT
-,TRBJ1-5,-,TRBV30,CAWTNGTKNQPQHF,TGTGCCTGGACCAACGGGACAAAAAATCAGCCCCAGCATTTT
-,TRBJ2-1,TRBD1,TRBV5-1,CASSYGQGTYNEQFF,TGCGCCAGCAGCTACGGACAGGGGACTTACAATGAGCAGTTCTTC
once,TRBJ2-7,TRBD1,TRBV6-5,CASSLDRGPYEQYF,TGTGCCAGCAGTCTGGACAGGGGGCCCTACGAGCAGTACTTC
-,TRBJ1-1,-,TRBV9,CASSVQAMNTEAFF,TGTGCCAGCAGCGTACAAGCTATGAACACTGAAGCTTTCTTT
-,TRBJ2-3,-,TRBV6-1,CASSEAPRGGTDTQYF,TGTGCCAGCAGTGAAGCCCCCAGGGGGGGAACAGATACGCAGTATTTT
once,TRBJ2-1,TRBD1,TRBV15,CATSLRTGEDSEQFF,TGTGCCACCAGCTTACGGACAGGGGAGGATAGTGAGCAGTTCTTC
-,TRBJ1-5,TRBD1,TRBV27,CASSLTGSNQPQHF,TGTGCCAGCAGTTTGACAGGGAGCAATCAGCCCCAGCATTTT
many,TRBJ2-7,TRBD2,TRBV4-1,CASSQGRGSYEQYF,TGCGCCAGCAGCCAGGGGAGGGGCTCCTACGAGCAGTACTTC
-,TRBJ2-3,TRBD2,TRBV29-1,CSVVKGAGGGDTQYF,TGCAGCGTTGTGAAAGGAGCGGGAGGGGGAGATACGCAGTATTTT
-,TRBJ2-2,-,TRBV12-1,CASSSTAVDTGELFF,TGTGCCAGCAGTTCCACAGCCGTCGACACCGGGGAGCTGTTTTTT
-,TRBJ1-5,TRBD1,TRBV18,CASSPSSGGSNQPQHF,TGTGCCAGCTCACCCTCGTCAGGGGGCAGCAATCAGCCCCAGCATTTT
-,TRBJ1-2,-,TRBV18,CASSSTGLQFRYGYTF,TGTGCCAGCTCATCTACCGGGCTCCAGTTTCGCTATGGCTACACCTTC
once,TRBJ2-5,-,TRBV19,CASQSRGEPSLETQYF,TGTGCCAGTCAGTCGAGGGGGGAACCCTCTCTAGAGACCCAGTACTTC
few,TRBJ2-1,-,TRBV27,CASRGLGGYYNEQFF,TGTGCCAGCAGGGGCTTAGGCGGTTACTACAATGAGCAGTTCTTC
once,TRBJ2-2,-,TRBV9,CASSTGGAGELFF,TGTGCCAGCAGCACCGGTGGGGCCGGGGAGCTGTTTTTT
-,TRBJ1-1,-,TRBV20-1,CSARRTTEAFF,TGCAGTGCTCGTCGGACAACTGAAGCTTTCTTT
-,TRBJ1-3,-,TRBV19,CASSIGRSGNTIYF,TGTGCCAGTAGTATCGGTCGATCTGGAAACACCATATATTTT
-,TRBJ2-7,-,TRBV7-9,CASSLDRSTNEQYF,TGTGCCAGCAGCTTAGATAGGAGTACCAACGAGCAGTACTTC
-,TRBJ2-7,-,TRBV9,CASSVVPGDNEQYF,TGTGCCAGCAGCGTAGTTCCAGGGGACAACGAGCAGTACTTC
once,TRBJ2-1,TRBD2,TRBV14,CASSQEAQLAGVSFEQFF,TGTGCCAGCAGCCAAGAAGCTCAACTAGCGGGAGTGTCTTTTGAGCAGTTCTTC
-,TRBJ1-5,-,TRBV21-1,CASSEWTGENQPQHF,TGTGCCAGCAGCGAGTGGACAGGGGAGAATCAGCCCCAGCATTTT
-,TRBJ2-5,-,TRBV2,CASLGLEETQYF,TGTGCCAGCCTGGGGCTGGAAGAGACCCAGTACTTC
-,TRBJ1-2,-,TRBV5-4,CASSPDSPSYGYTF,TGTGCCAGCAGCCCGGATTCGCCGAGTTATGGCTACACCTTC
-,TRBJ2-5,TRBD2,TRBV5-1,CASSLASGGTQETQYF,TGCGCCAGCAGCTTGGCGAGCGGGGGGACCCAAGAGACCCAGTACTTC
-,TRBJ2-7,TRBD2,TRBV9,CASSSMETSGRPEQYF,TGTGCCAGCAGCTCCATGGAGACTAGCGGGAGACCCGAGCAGTACTTC
once,TRBJ1-1,-,TRBV5-1,CASSTWREATEAFF,TGCGCCAGCAGCACCTGGAGGGAGGCGACTGAAGCTTTCTTT
-,TRBJ1-5,TRBD1,TRBV6-1,CASTGQGFNNQPQHF,TGTGCCAGCACAGGACAGGGATTTAACAATCAGCCCCAGCATTTT
-,TRBJ2-5,-,TRBV11-2,CASSFVGGQETQYF,TGTGCCAGCAGCTTTGTCGGGGGCCAAGAGACCCAGTACTTC
-,TRBJ1-5,-,TRBV9,CASSVEGYSNQPQHF,TGTGCCAGCAGCGTAGAAGGGTATAGCAATCAGCCCCAGCATTTT
once,TRBJ2-3,TRBD1,TRBV2,CATPETGNADTQYF,TGTGCCACCCCGGAGACAGGGAATGCAGATACGCAGTATTTT
-,TRBJ2-6,-,TRBV5-1,CASSLSGGSGANVLTF,TGCGCCAGCAGCTTGTCAGGAGGGTCTGGGGCCAACGTCCTGACTTTC
-,TRBJ2-3,TRBD1,TRBV6-5,CASSRTGKDTQYF,TGTGCCAGCAGTAGGACAGGGAAGGATACGCAGTATTTT
-,TRBJ2-2,-,TRBV7-2,CASSLVTGTNTGELFF,TGTGCCAGCAGCTTAGTCACAGGGACGAACACCGGGGAGCTGTTTTTT
once,TRBJ2-2,-,TRBV7-2,CASSRESGRTGELFF,TGTGCCAGCAGCCGGGAGTCTGGTCGGACCGGGGAGCTGTTTTTT
-,TRBJ2-1,TRBD2,TRBV7-2,CASSLALAGRGNEQFF,TGTGCCAGCAGCTTAGCGCTAGCGGGGAGGGGGAATGAGCAGTTCTTC
-,TRBJ1-2,-,TRBV5-5,CASSLAANYGYTF,TGTGCCAGCAGCTTGGCGGCCAACTATGGCTACACCTTC
-,TRBJ1-1,-,TRBV19,CASSLTGNTEAFF,TGTGCCAGTAGTCTGACAGGTAACACTGAAGCTTTCTTT
-,TRBJ2-7,-,TRBV6-1,CASRRGGAGEQYF,TGTGCCAGCAGACGAGGCGGGGCAGGCGAGCAGTACTTC
-,TRBJ2-2,TRBD2,TRBV19,CASSMGGVGELFF,TGTGCCAGTAGTATGGGAGGGGTCGGGGAGCTGTTTTTT
few,TRBJ1-1,-,TRBV6-5,CASSYQSKAFF,TGTGCCAGCAGTTATCAATCCAAAGCTTTCTTT
-,TRBJ1-1,TRBD1,TRBV10-2,CASSGTGSYRAAFF,TGCGCCAGCTCCGGGACAGGGTCGTACCGCGCAGCTTTCTTT
-,TRBJ1-5,-,TRBV2,CASSPGRANQPQHF,TGTGCCAGCAGCCCCGGACGGGCAAATCAGCCCCAGCATTTT
-,TRBJ2-1,-,TRBV7-2,CASSLDLGSYNEQFF,TGTGCCAGCAGCTTAGACCTTGGATCCTACAATGAGCAGTTCTTC
-,TRBJ2-1,TRBD2,TRBV18,CASSPPSRENTEQFF,TGTGCCAGCTCACCACCTTCGCGGGAGAATACTGAGCAGTTCTTC
-,TRBJ1-1,-,TRBV27,CASSLGPWGEFRTKAEAFF,TGTGCCAGCAGTTTAGGGCCATGGGGCGAATTTAGAACTAAGGCTGAAGCTTTCTTT